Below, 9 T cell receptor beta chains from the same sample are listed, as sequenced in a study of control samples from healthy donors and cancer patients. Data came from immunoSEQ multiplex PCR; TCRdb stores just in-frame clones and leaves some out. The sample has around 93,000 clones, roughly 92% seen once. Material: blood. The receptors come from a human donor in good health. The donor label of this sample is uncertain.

CDR3 nucleotide sequence: TGTGCCAGCAGATTTTCTGACACTAGCAATCAGCCCCAGCATTTT. It specifies CASRFSDTSNQPQHF. The chain employs TRBV28 and TRBJ1-5; D remains unclear. Trimming took off 6 bases at V and 0 bases at J, with 12 bases between the two ends. Looked up from germline, CDR1 is MDHEN and CDR2 is SYDVKM. The CDR3 is 15 amino acids.

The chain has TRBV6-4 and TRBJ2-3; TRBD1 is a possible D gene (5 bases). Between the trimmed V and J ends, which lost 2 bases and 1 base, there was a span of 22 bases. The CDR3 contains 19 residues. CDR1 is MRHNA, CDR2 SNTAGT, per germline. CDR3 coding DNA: TGTGCCAGCAGTGACCCTGAGCATCCAGACAGTACCGGCACAGATACGCAGTATTTT. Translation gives CASSDPEHPDSTGTDTQYF.

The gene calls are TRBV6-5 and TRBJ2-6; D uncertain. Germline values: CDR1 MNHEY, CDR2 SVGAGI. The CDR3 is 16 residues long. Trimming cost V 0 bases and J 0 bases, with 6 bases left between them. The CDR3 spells CASSYSFASGANVLTF. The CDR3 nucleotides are TGTGCCAGCAGTTACTCGTTTGCCTCTGGGGCCAACGTCCTGACTTTC.

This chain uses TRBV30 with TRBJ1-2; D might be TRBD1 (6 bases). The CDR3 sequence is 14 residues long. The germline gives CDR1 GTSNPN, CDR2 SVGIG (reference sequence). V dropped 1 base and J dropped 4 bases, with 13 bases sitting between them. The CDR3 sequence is CAWSADRTIYGYTF. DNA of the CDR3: TGTGCCTGGAGTGCGGACAGAACGATCTATGGCTACACCTTC.

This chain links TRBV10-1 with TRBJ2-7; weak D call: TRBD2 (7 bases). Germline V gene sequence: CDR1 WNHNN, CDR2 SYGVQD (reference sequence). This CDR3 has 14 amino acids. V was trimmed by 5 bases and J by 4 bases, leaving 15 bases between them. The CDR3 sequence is CASSSQGLRYEQYF. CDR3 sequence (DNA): TGCGCCAGCAGTTCACAGGGACTACGATACGAGCAGTACTTC.

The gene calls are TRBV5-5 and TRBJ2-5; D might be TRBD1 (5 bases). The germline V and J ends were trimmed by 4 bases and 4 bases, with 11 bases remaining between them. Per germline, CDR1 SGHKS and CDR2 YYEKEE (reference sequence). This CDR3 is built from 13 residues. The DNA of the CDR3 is TGTGCCAGCAGCCAAGGACATAGAGAGACCCAGTACTTC. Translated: CASSQGHRETQYF.

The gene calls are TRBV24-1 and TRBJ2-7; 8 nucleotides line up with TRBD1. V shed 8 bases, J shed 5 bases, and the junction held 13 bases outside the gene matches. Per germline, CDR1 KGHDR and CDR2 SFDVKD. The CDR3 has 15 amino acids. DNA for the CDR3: TGTGCCACCATCTCACTCGGACAGGGTTTTCACGAGCAGTACGTC. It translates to CATISLGQGFHEQYV.

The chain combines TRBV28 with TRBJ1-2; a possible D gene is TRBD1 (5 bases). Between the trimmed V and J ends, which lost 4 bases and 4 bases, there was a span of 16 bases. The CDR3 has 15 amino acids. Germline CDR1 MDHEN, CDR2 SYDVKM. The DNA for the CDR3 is TGTGCCAGCAGTTATGGGGGACCTCGGCTCTATGGCTACACCTTC. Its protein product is CASSYGGPRLYGYTF.

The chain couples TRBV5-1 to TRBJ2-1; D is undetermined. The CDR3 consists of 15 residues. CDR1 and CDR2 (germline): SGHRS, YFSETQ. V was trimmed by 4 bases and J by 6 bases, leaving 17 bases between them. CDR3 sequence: CASSPSTGPGNEQFF. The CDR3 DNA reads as TGCGCCAGCAGCCCTTCGACCGGGCCGGGCAATGAGCAGTTCTTC. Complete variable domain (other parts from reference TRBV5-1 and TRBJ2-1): KAGVTQTPRYLIKTRGQQVTLSCSPISGHRSVSWYQQTPGQGLQFLFEYFSETQRNKGNFPGRFSGRQFSNSRSEMNVSTLELGDSALYLCASSPSTGPGNEQFFGPGTRLTVL.